Below are 6 T cell receptor beta chains sequenced from a single sample in a study of tumor and adjacent non-tumor tissue in lung cancer. A modified ARM-PCR protocol with three rounds of nested PCR amplified TCRbeta. In TCRdb, the multiplex PCR reads were re-called with MiXCR into one record per CDR3 protein. Of about 68,000 distinct CDR3 sequences listed, 60% are singletons. The template was RNA from unsorted bulk tissue. The sample was lung tumor tissue. Receptors originate from a man aged 45 to 65 with non-small cell lung cancer.

This clonotype came up many times. This rearrangement joins TRBV6-2 or TRBV6-3 to TRBJ2-1, with unresolved D. Germline V gene sequence: CDR1 MNHEY, CDR2 SVGEGT. The ends were cut back, 6 bases at V and 5 bases at J, with 20 bases in the middle. The CDR3 has 16 residues. This CDR3 reads CASSPARGRSNNEQFF. CDR3 nucleotides: TGTGCCAGCAGCCCGGCCCGAGGACGGAGCAACAATGAGCAGTTCTTC.

This clonotype was seen many times. V is TRBV28 and J is TRBJ1-1; D is unresolved. The ends were cut back, 3 bases at V and 5 bases at J, with 10 bases in the middle. Germline values: CDR1 MDHEN, CDR2 SYDVKM. This CDR3 has 13 amino acids. CDR3: CASSFYLGTEAFF. CDR3 nucleotides: TGTGCCAGCAGTTTCTACCTCGGGACTGAAGCTTTCTTT.

The chain is built from TRBV28 and TRBJ2-5, with 8 positions matching TRBD1. This CDR3 has 14 amino acids. The germline CDR1 and CDR2 sequences are MDHEN and SYDVKM. The ends lost 7 bases at V and 5 bases at J; junction bases unmatched: 9. The CDR3 DNA sequence: TGTGCCAGCAATCCGCGCAGGGGGCGGGAGACCCAGTACTTC. This translates into CASNPRRGRETQYF. Full variable domain (missing parts from reference TRBV28 and TRBJ2-5): DVKVTQSSRYLVKRTGEKVFLECVQDMDHENMFWYRQDPGLGLRLIYFSYDVKMKEKGDIPEGYSVSREKKERFSLILESASTNQTSMYLCASNPRRGRETQYFGPGTRLLVL.

In this sample, this clonotype turned up a few times. The chain carries TRBV11-1 and TRBJ2-1; TRBD2 matches at 7 bases. Trimming cost V 5 bases and J 13 bases; bases outside gene matches: 14. The CDR3 is 14 residues long. Per germline, CDR1 SGHAT and CDR2 FQDESV (reference sequence). The CDR3 DNA sequence: TGTGCCAGCAGCCTACTAGCGAATTACAATGGCCAGTTCTTC. Translated, it gives CASSLLANYNGQFF.

V usage is TRBV5-4 and J usage is TRBJ2-3, with D hard to call. The germline CDR1 and CDR2 sequences are SGHNT and YYREEE (reference sequence). The ends were cut back, 0 bases at V and 3 bases at J, with 11 bases in the middle. The CDR3 runs 15 residues. DNA of the CDR3: TGTGCCAGCAGCTTGGTGGTAGCTGGTACAGATACGCAGTATTTT. This encodes CASSLVVAGTDTQYF.

Regarding this clonotype: A junction end diverges from the germline sequence, so it may reflect a read error. This chain joins TRBV10-3 and TRBJ1-4; the D is unclear. The CDR3 sequence is 13 residues long. Per the germline V gene, CDR1 is ENHRY and CDR2 is SYGVKD. The DNA for the CDR3 is TGTGGCATCAGTGAGGGAGAGGGTGAAAAACTGTTTTTT. Translating gives CGISEGEGEKLFF.